The clone carrying this TCR beta chain appeared once. Germline trimming cut 3 bases from V and 3 bases from J; bases unmatched to any gene: 6. Germline V gene sequence: CDR1 LNHDA, CDR2 SQIVND (reference sequence). The CDR3 is made up of 15 amino acids. The entry originates in a study of CD8+CD57+ T cells in acquired aplastic anemia. The study profiled TCR beta VDJ and CDR3 using genomic DNA as template. In TCRdb, the reads were re-called with MiXCR into one record per CDR3 protein. The table includes over 150,000 distinct CDR3 sequences, over 70% detected once. Patients selected for sequencing had displayed CD8+CD57+ cell expansion by flow cytometry.

The chain uses TRBV19 and TRBJ2-5; 8 bases fit TRBD1. Sequencing used sorted CD4+, CD8+, or CD8+CD57+ T cells (not recorded which) from PBMCs. This receptor was taken from a human donor with aplastic anemia. CDR3 in DNA: TGTGCCAGTAGTATTGGACAGGGATTGGAAGAGACCCAGTACTTC. Translated: CASSIGQGLEETQYF.